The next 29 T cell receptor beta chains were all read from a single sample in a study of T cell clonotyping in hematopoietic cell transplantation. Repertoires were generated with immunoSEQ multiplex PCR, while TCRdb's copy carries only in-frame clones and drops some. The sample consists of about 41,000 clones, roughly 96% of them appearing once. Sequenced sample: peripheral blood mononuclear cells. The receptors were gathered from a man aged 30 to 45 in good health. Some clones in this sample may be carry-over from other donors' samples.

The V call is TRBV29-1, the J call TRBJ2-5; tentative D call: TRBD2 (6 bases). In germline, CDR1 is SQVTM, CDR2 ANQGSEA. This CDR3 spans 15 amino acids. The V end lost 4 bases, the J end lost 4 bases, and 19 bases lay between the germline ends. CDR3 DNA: TGCAGCGTTGTTCCCACAGGCGGGGTTGGAGAGACCCAGTACTTC. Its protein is CSVVPTGGVGETQYF.

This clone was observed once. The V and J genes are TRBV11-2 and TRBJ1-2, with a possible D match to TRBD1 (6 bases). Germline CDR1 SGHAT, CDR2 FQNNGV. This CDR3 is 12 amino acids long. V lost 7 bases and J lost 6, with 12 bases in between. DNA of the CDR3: TGTGCCAGCACCGATAAGGGGGATGGCTACACCTTC. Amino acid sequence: CASTDKGDGYTF.

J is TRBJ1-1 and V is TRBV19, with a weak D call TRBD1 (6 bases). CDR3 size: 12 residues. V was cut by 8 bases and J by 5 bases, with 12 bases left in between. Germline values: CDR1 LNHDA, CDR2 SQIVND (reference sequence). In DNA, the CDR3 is TGTGCCAGTGGGGGCCGGAGGACTGAAGCTTTCTTT. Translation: CASGGRRTEAFF.

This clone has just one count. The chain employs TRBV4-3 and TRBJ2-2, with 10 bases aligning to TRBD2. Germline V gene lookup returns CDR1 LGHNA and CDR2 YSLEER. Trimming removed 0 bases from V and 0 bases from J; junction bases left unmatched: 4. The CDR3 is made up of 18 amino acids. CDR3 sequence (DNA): TGCGCCAGCAGCCAAGAACTTGGACTAGCGGCGAACACCGGGGAGCTGTTTTTT. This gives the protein CASSQELGLAANTGELFF.

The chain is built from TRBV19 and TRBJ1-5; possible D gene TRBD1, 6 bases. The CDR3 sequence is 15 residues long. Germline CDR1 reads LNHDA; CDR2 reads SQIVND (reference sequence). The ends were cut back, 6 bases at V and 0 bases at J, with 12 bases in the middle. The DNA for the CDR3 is TGTGCCAGTAGCCGGGAGGGACATAGCAATCAGCCCCAGCATTTT. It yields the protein CASSREGHSNQPQHF.

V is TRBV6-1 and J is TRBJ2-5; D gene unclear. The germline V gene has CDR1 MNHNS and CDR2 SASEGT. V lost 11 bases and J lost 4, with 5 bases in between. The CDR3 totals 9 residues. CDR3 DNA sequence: TGTGCCGGAAGAGAGACCCAGTACTTC. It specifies CAGRETQYF.

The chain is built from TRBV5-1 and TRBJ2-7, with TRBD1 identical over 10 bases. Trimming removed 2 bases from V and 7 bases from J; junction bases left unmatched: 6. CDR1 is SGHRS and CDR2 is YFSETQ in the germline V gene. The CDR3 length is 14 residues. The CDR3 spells CASSLDRGRDEQYF. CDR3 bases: TGCGCCAGCAGCTTAGACAGGGGGCGAGATGAGCAGTACTTC.

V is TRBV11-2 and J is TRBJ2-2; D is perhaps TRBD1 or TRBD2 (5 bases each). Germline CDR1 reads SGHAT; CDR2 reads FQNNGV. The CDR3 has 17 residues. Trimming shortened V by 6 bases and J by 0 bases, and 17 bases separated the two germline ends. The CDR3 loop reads CASRQVPGRPNTGELFF. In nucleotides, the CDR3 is TGTGCCAGCAGACAGGTACCGGGGCGACCGAACACCGGGGAGCTGTTTTTT.

CDR3 coding DNA: TGTGCCATCAGTGGGACAGGGGCTTTGGGCACTGAAGCTTTCTTT. Protein: CAISGTGALGTEAFF. The chain joins TRBV10-3 to TRBJ1-1, with 9 bases matching TRBD1. In germline, CDR1 is ENHRY, CDR2 SYGVKD. The ends lost 4 bases at V and 4 bases at J; junction bases unmatched: 7. The length of the CDR3 is 15 residues.

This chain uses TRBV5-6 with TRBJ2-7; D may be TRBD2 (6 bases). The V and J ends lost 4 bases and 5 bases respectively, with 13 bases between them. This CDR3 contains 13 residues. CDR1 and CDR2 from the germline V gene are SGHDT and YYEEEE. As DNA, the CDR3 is TGTGCCAGCAGCCACGGGGGTTTGGACGAGCAGTACTTC. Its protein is CASSHGGLDEQYF.

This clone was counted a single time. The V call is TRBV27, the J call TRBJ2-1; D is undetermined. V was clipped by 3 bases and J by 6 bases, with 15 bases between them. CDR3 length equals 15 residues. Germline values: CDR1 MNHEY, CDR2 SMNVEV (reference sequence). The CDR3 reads CASSFGLVLGNEQFF. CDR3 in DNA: TGTGCCAGCAGTTTTGGCCTAGTCTTAGGCAATGAGCAGTTCTTC.

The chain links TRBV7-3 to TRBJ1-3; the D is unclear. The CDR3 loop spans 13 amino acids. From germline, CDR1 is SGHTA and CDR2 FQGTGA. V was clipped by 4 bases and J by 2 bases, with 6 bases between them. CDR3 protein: CASSSAAGNTIYF. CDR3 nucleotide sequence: TGTGCCAGCAGCTCAGCTGCTGGAAACACCATATATTTT.

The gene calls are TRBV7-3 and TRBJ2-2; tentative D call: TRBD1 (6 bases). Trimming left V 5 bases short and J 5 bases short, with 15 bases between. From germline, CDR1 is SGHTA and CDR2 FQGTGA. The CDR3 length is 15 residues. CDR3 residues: CASSAQQGRTGELFF. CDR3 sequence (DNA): TGTGCCAGCAGCGCCCAACAGGGAAGAACCGGGGAGCTGTTTTTT.

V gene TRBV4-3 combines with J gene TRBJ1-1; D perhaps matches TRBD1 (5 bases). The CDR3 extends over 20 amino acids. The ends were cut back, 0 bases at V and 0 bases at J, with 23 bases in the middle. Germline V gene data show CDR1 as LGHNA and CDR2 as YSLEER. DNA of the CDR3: TGCGCCAGCAGCCAAGATCTTGCAGGGACCGATGCTCTCATGAACACTGAAGCTTTCTTT. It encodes CASSQDLAGTDALMNTEAFF.

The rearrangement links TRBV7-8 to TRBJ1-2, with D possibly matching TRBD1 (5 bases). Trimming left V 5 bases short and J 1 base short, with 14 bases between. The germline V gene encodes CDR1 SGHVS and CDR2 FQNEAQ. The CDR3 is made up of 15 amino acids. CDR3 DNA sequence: TGTGCCAGCAGCCCTGGACGGGGGGTTAACTATGGCTACACCTTC. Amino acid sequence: CASSPGRGVNYGYTF. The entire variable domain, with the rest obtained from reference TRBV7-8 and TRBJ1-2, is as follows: GAGVSQSPRYKVAKRGQDVALRCDPISGHVSLFWYQQALGQGPEFLTYFQNEAQLDKSGLPSDRFFAERPEGSVSTLKIQRTQQEDSAVYLCASSPGRGVNYGYTFGSGTRLTVV.

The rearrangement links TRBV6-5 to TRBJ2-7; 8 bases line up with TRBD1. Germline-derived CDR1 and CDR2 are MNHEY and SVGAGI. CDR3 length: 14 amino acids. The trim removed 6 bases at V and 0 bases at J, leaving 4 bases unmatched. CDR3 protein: CASREGTGSYEQYF. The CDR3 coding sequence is TGTGCCAGCAGGGAAGGGACAGGCTCCTACGAGCAGTACTTC.

The CDR3 is CASGGLISTDTQYF. The CDR3 region has the DNA TGTGCCAGCGGAGGACTCATATCCACAGATACGCAGTATTTT. This rearrangement joins TRBV25-1 to TRBJ2-3; tentatively, D is TRBD2 (5 bases). The CDR3 covers 14 residues. V was trimmed by 8 bases and J by 2 bases, leaving 14 bases between them. The V gene's germline CDR1 is MGHDK and CDR2 SYGVNS.

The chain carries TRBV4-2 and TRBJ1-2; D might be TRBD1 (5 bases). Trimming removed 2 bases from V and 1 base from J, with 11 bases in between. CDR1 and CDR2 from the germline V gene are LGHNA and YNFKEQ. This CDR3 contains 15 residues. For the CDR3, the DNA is TGTGCCAGCAGCCAAAGCACGGGACGTAACTATGGCTACACCTTC. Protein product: CASSQSTGRNYGYTF.

CDR3 sequence: CASSLQGTNTGELFF. DNA for the CDR3: TGCGCCAGCAGCTTACAGGGGACGAACACCGGGGAGCTGTTTTTT. V and J are TRBV5-1 and TRBJ2-2, with 7 bases that match TRBD1. Trimming at V came to 2 bases and at J to 0 bases, leaving 1 base not matched to a gene. Germline CDR1 reads SGHRS; CDR2 reads YFSETQ. There are 15 residues in the CDR3.

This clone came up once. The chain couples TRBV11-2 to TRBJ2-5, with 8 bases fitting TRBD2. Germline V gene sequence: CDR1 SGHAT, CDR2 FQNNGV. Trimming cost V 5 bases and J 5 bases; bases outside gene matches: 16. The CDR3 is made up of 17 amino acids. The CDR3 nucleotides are TGTGCCAGCAGCCCAGGGGTTGGCGGGAGGAATCAGGAGACCCAGTACTTC. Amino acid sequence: CASSPGVGGRNQETQYF.

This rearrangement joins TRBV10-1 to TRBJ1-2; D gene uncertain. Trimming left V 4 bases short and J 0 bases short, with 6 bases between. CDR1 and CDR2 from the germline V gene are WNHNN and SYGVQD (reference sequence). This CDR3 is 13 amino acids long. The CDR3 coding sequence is TGCGCCAGCAGTGGATCACCTAACTATGGCTACACCTTC. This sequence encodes CASSGSPNYGYTF.

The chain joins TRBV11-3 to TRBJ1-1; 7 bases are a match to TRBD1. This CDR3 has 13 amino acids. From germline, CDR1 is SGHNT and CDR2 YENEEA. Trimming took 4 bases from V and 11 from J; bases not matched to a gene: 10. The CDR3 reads CASSSYRTGGAFF. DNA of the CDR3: TGTGCCAGCAGCTCCTACCGGACAGGTGGGGCTTTCTTT.

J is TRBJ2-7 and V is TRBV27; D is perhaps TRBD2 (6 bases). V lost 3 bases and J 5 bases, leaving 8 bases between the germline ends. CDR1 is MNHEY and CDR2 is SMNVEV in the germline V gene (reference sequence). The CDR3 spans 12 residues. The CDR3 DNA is TGTGCCAGCAGTTTTTGGGGGGACGAGCAGTACTTC. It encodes CASSFWGDEQYF.

This CDR3 reads CASTPSLIWDTQYF. Here the CDR3 DNA reads TGTGCCAGCACTCCGTCCCTGATATGGGATACGCAGTATTTT. The V gene is TRBV6-8, the J gene TRBJ2-3; the D is unclear. V lost 7 bases to trimming and J lost 6 bases, with 17 bases between them. Per the germline V gene, CDR1 is MNHGY and CDR2 is SAAAGT. This CDR3 comprises 14 residues.

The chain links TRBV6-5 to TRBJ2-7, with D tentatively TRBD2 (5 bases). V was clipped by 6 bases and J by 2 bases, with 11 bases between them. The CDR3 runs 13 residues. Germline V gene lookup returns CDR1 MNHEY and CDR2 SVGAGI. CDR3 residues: CASSPTGTYEQYF. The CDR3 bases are TGTGCCAGCAGCCCGACCGGGACCTACGAGCAGTACTTC.

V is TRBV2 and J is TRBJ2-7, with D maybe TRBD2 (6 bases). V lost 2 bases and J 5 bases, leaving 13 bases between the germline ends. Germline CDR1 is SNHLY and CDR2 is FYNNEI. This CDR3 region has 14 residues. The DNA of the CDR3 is TGTGCCAGCAGTGAATTGGAGGGGTGGGACGAGCAGTACTTC. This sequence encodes CASSELEGWDEQYF.

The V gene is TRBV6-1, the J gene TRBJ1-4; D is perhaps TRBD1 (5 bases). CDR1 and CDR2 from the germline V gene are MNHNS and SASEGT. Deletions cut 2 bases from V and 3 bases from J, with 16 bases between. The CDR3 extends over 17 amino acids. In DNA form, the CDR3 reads TGTGCCAGCAGTGAACCAGGATCAGGGATTTCTAATGAAAAACTGTTTTTT. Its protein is CASSEPGSGISNEKLFF.

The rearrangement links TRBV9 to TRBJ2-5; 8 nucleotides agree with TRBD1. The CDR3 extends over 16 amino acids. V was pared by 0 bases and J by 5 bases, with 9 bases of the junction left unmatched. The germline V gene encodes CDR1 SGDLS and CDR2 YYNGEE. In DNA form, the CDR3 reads TGTGCCAGCAGCGTAGCGGGGCAGGGGGCCTCGGAGACCCAGTACTTC. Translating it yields CASSVAGQGASETQYF.

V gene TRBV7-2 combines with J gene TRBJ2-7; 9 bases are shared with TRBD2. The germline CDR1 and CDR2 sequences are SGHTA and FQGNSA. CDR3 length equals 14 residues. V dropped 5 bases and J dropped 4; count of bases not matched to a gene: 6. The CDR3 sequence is CASSPTSGAYEQYF. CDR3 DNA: TGTGCCAGCAGCCCGACTAGCGGCGCTTACGAGCAGTACTTC.